Following are 30 T cell receptor beta chains from one sample sequenced in a study of CD8 T cells in ankylosing spondylitis. Points from the study as a whole: The study identified a TCR beta motif of under ten highly homologous variants that appeared characteristic of ankylosing spondylitis blood.

TCRdb recomputed calls from the 5' RACE reads with MiXCR, one row per CDR3 protein. The data hold about 210,000 distinct CDR3 sequences, with approximately 7.4% observed a single time. These receptors have no identified antigens. Input material: blood, either unsorted or a sorted T cell fraction (not recorded which). Receptors were obtained from a male donor with ankylosing spondylitis.

This clonotype has at least ten counts. The chain links TRBV10-1 to TRBJ2-1, with 7 bases lining up with TRBD1. The CDR3 contains 14 residues. The J segment lost 2 bases and the V segment lost 9 bases, leaving 7 bases of the junction unmatched. Germline CDR1 reads WNHNN; CDR2 reads SYGVQD (reference sequence). Here the CDR3 reads CASGRTGTYNEQFF. Here the CDR3 DNA reads TGCGCCAGTGGAAGGACAGGTACCTACAATGAGCAGTTCTTC.

This clonotype was seen many times. The genes are TRBV28 and TRBJ2-1, with TRBD1 matching 7 bases. V shed 1 base and J 12 bases; nucleotides not matched to a gene: 12. This CDR3 contains 15 residues. Germline CDR1 and CDR2: MDHEN and SYDVKM. The CDR3 DNA follows: TGTGCCAGCAGTTTATCAAGGCCAAGGGGGCTCGGGCAGTTCTTC. Protein: CASSLSRPRGLGQFF.

This clonotype was seen many times. The chain employs TRBV20-1 and TRBJ2-5; D is perhaps TRBD1 or TRBD2 (5 bases each). Germline lookup yields CDR1 DFQATT and CDR2 SNEGSKA (reference sequence). CDR3 length: 11 residues. Deletions cut 5 bases from V and 6 bases from J, with 10 bases between. The chain's CDR3 is CSALGRQTQYF. As DNA, the CDR3 is TGCAGTGCTTTGGGACGTCAGACCCAGTACTTC.

The V and J genes are TRBV7-9 and TRBJ2-4, with 7 positions matching TRBD1. The CDR3 has 17 amino acids. After removal of 3 bases from V and 0 bases from J, the junction contained 8 bases not matched to a gene. The germline gives CDR1 SEHNR, CDR2 FQNEAQ (reference sequence). This CDR3 reads CASSFSTGLEAKNIQYF. Here the CDR3 DNA reads TGTGCCAGCAGCTTCTCGACAGGGTTGGAAGCCAAAAACATTCAGTACTTC.

The sample holds many counts of this clonotype. The chain couples TRBV13 to TRBJ2-7; TRBD2 matches at 11 bases. CDR3 length equals 17 residues. CDR1 and CDR2 from the germline V gene are PRHDT and FYEKMQ (reference sequence). J gave up 2 bases and V 0 bases, and 6 bases lay outside the gene matches. The DNA of the CDR3 is TGTGCCAGCAGCTTAGGTCCGGGACTAGCGGATACCTACGAGCAGTACTTC. Protein: CASSLGPGLADTYEQYF.

This clonotype was counted many times. This chain connects TRBV25-1 to TRBJ2-5, with 10 bases lining up with TRBD2. The germline CDR1 and CDR2 sequences are MGHDK and SYGVNS. The CDR3 contains 15 residues. Losses at the gene ends were 7 bases for V and 3 bases for J; bases not matched to a gene: 8. This CDR3 reads CASTQRTSGKETQYF. The CDR3 DNA sequence: TGTGCCAGCACCCAAAGGACTAGCGGAAAAGAGACCCAGTACTTC.

This rearrangement joins TRBV27 to TRBJ2-1; the match to TRBD1 covers 8 bases. The CDR3 runs to 13 residues. Germline values: CDR1 MNHEY, CDR2 SMNVEV (reference sequence). V was pared by 5 bases and J by 5 bases, with 2 bases of the junction left unmatched. Written as DNA, the CDR3 is TGTGCCAGCAGTGGACAGGGTCACAATGAGCAGTTCTTC. Its protein is CASSGQGHNEQFF.

Many counts were recorded for this clonotype. V and J are TRBV14 and TRBJ2-7, with 7 nucleotides matching TRBD1. There are 15 residues in the CDR3. The junction had 10 bases not matched to a gene; V was cut back by 5 bases and J by 3 bases. CDR1 is SGHDN, CDR2 FVKESK, per germline. This chain's CDR3 is CASSLSRGFFYEQYF. CDR3 nucleotide sequence: TGTGCCAGCAGCTTATCCAGGGGGTTTTTCTACGAGCAGTACTTC.

This clonotype was found many times. The CDR3 nucleotides read TGCAGCGTGATCTGGACAGGGGCCAACGAGCAGTACTTC. Amino acid sequence: CSVIWTGANEQYF. J is TRBJ2-7 and V is TRBV29-1; 9 positions agree with TRBD1. The V gene's germline CDR1 is SQVTM and CDR2 ANQGSEA. V lost 6 bases, J lost 5 bases, and 8 bases stayed unmatched. The CDR3 runs 13 residues.

This clonotype came up many times. This rearrangement joins TRBV6-1 to TRBJ2-1; TRBD2 matches 10 bases. J gave up 4 bases and V 4 bases, and 4 bases lay outside the gene matches. The germline CDR1 and CDR2 sequences are MNHNS and SASEGT. The CDR3 is 15 residues long. CDR3 DNA: TGTGCCAGCAGTGGCAGGACTAGCGGTTACAATGAGCAGTTCTTC. It translates to CASSGRTSGYNEQFF.

This clonotype was found many times. The rearrangement joins TRBV7-3 to TRBJ2-2; the D is unclear. The CDR3 consists of 13 residues. The ends were cut back, 2 bases at V and 3 bases at J, with 4 bases in the middle. The germline gives CDR1 SGHTA, CDR2 FQGTGA. The CDR3 DNA follows: TGTGCCAGCAGCTTAGAGTACACCGGGGAGCTGTTTTTT. Translating it yields CASSLEYTGELFF. Complete variable domain (other parts from reference TRBV7-3 and TRBJ2-2): GAGVSQTPSNKVTEKGKYVELRCDPISGHTALYWYRQSLGQGPEFLIYFQGTGAADDSGLPNDRFFAVRPEGSVSTLKIQRTERGDSAVYLCASSLEYTGELFFGEGSRLTVL.

This clonotype occurred many times. The rearrangement joins TRBV4-3 to TRBJ1-1; D unclear. CDR3 size: 13 residues. Trimming shortened V by 3 bases and J by 5 bases, and 10 bases separated the two germline ends. Germline values: CDR1 LGHNA, CDR2 YSLEER. CDR3 coding DNA: TGCGCCAGCAGCCAGCAGAAGTCAACTGAAGCTTTCTTT. It codes for CASSQQKSTEAFF.

This clonotype was detected once. The chain recombines TRBV4-3 with TRBJ1-2; D gene unclear. The CDR3 runs 14 residues. Germline CDR1 and CDR2: LGHNA and YSLEER. Trimming cost V 0 bases and J 2 bases, with 7 bases left between them. The CDR3 DNA follows: TGCGCCAGCAGCCAAGATTGGCGGAACTATGGCTACACCTTC. Translated, it gives CASSQDWRNYGYTF.

This clonotype was observed a handful of times. The chain combines TRBV19 with TRBJ2-7; perhaps TRBD2 as D (6 bases). The germline V gene encodes CDR1 LNHDA and CDR2 SQIVND (reference sequence). The CDR3 sequence is 14 residues long. Deletions cut 5 bases from V and 2 bases from J, with 13 bases between. The CDR3 DNA sequence: TGTGCCAGTAGTGTGACGGGGGAAACCTACGAGCAGTACTTC. It yields the protein CASSVTGETYEQYF.

The chain uses TRBV7-9 and TRBJ2-5; D perhaps matches TRBD1 (6 bases). CDR1 and CDR2 (germline): SEHNR, FQNEAQ (reference sequence). Trimming pared 4 bases from V and 4 bases from J, leaving 16 bases between. The CDR3 has 15 residues. This chain's CDR3 is CASSSRQAARETQYF. The CDR3 DNA reads TGTGCCAGCAGCTCCCGACAGGCCGCACGAGAGACCCAGTACTTC.

At least ten counts were recorded for this clonotype. The chain recombines TRBV7-9 with TRBJ2-1; no reliable D call. Trimming cost V 1 base and J 9 bases, with 7 bases left between them. The germline V gene has CDR1 SEHNR and CDR2 FQNEAQ (reference sequence). The CDR3 has 12 residues. This CDR3 is CASSLGGREQFF. The CDR3 DNA reads TGTGCCAGCAGCTTAGGTGGGCGTGAGCAGTTCTTC. Full variable domain (outside the CDR3, taken from reference TRBV7-9 and TRBJ2-1): DTGVSQNPRHKITKRGQNVTFRCDPISEHNRLYWYRQTLGQGPEFLTYFQNEAQLEKSRLLSDRFSAERPKGSFSTLEIQRTEQGDSAMYLCASSLGGREQFFGPGTRLTVL.

There are a few counts of this clonotype. The rearrangement uses TRBV6-1 and TRBJ2-4; 8 nucleotides agree with TRBD1. The CDR3 totals 18 residues. The ends lost 2 bases at V and 6 bases at J; junction bases unmatched: 15. Germline CDR1 MNHNS, CDR2 SASEGT. The CDR3 is CASSETGQGRSNGNIQYF. DNA of the CDR3: TGTGCCAGCAGTGAAACCGGACAGGGCCGCAGCAATGGAAACATTCAGTACTTC.

The chain employs TRBV6-2 or TRBV6-3 and TRBJ1-5; a possible D gene is TRBD1 (5 bases). Germline CDR1 and CDR2: MNHEY and SVGEGT. Trimming removed 2 bases at V and 0 bases at J, with 20 bases between. The CDR3 contains 19 residues. As DNA, the CDR3 is TGTGCCAGCAGTTACGCGGATTGGTCGACAGAAGATAGCAATCAGCCCCAGCATTTT. Translated, it gives CASSYADWSTEDSNQPQHF.

This clonotype was detected many times. The V gene is TRBV6-2 or TRBV6-3, the J gene TRBJ2-1; possibly TRBD1 for D (5 bases). The CDR3 contains 15 residues. V gave up 5 bases and J gave up 2 bases, with 13 bases separating them. CDR1 is MNHEY and CDR2 is SVGEGT in the germline V gene. In DNA, the CDR3 is TGTGCCAGCAGTGCCGGACAACCCGCCTACAATGAGCAGTTCTTC. Encoded protein: CASSAGQPAYNEQFF.

This clonotype was counted a few times. The chain couples TRBV7-8 to TRBJ2-5, with 10 bases fitting TRBD2. The CDR3 has 16 residues. The V segment lost 6 bases and the J segment 5 bases; nucleotides outside the gene matches: 12. Germline loops: CDR1 SGHVS, CDR2 FQNEAQ. CDR3 residues: CASSASGAGGRETQYF. The DNA of the CDR3 is TGTGCCAGCAGTGCTAGCGGAGCGGGGGGGCGGGAGACCCAGTACTTC.

This clonotype occurred many times. This chain links TRBV25-1 with TRBJ2-7; D remains ambiguous. Germline CDR1 and CDR2: MGHDK and SYGVNS. This CDR3 has 12 residues. Trimming stripped 3 bases from V and 4 bases from J, with 7 bases between. Written as DNA, the CDR3 is TGTGCCAGCAGTGACCCAGGATACGAGCAGTACTTC. Amino acids: CASSDPGYEQYF.

This clonotype was recorded at least ten times. No conserved phenylalanine or tryptophan is present at the end of the CDR3, so a read error is the likely explanation. The chain uses TRBV24-1 and TRBJ2-3; D not resolved. The ends were cut back, 3 bases at V and 5 bases at J, with 5 bases in the middle. The CDR3 consists of 12 residues. Per germline, CDR1 KGHDR and CDR2 SFDVKD. Here the CDR3 DNA reads TGTGCCACCAGTGATCACCGAGATACGCAGTATTTA. It specifies CATSDHRDTQYL.

This clonotype was recorded at least ten times. J is TRBJ2-2 and V is TRBV12-3 or TRBV12-4; D possibly corresponds to TRBD1 (6 bases). The CDR3 length is 14 residues. V was clipped by 5 bases and J by 0 bases, with 7 bases between them. Here the CDR3 reads CASSRDTNTGELFF. CDR3 sequence (DNA): TGTGCCAGCAGTCGGGACACGAACACCGGGGAGCTGTTTTTT.

This clonotype was recorded many times. The gene calls are TRBV6-1 and TRBJ2-1, with 7 bases fitting TRBD1. The CDR3 covers 15 residues. V shed 5 bases and J 2 bases; nucleotides not matched to a gene: 6. Germline V gene sequence: CDR1 MNHNS, CDR2 SASEGT. CDR3 DNA: TGTGCCAGCAGTAGACAGGGCCCAACCTACAATGAGCAGTTCTTC. This sequence encodes CASSRQGPTYNEQFF.

This clonotype has ten or more counts. One junction end disagrees with the germline gene, perhaps due to a read error. CDR3 nucleotides: TGTGCCAGCAGCTTAGAGTCATGGACCGGCATTAATGGGCAGTTCTTC. Translation gives CASSLESWTGINGQFF. The V and J genes are TRBV7-8 and TRBJ2-1; D remains ambiguous. CDR1 is SGHVS and CDR2 is FQNEAQ in the germline V gene. CDR3 length equals 16 residues.

The rearrangement links TRBV30 to TRBJ2-2, with D possibly called TRBD1 or TRBD2 (6 bases each). CDR3 length: 14 amino acids. Germline CDR1 GTSNPN, CDR2 SVGIG (reference sequence). Trimming stripped 4 bases from V and 4 bases from J, with 13 bases between. The CDR3 DNA reads TGTGCCTGGACCACGGGGGCCATCACCGGGGAGCTGTTTTTT. Protein: CAWTTGAITGELFF.

This clonotype showed up many times. The CDR3 coding sequence is TGCGCCAGCAGCCAAGTTCAATCCGGAAGCTCCTACAATGAGCAGTTCTTC. This gives the protein CASSQVQSGSSYNEQFF. This chain connects TRBV4-3 to TRBJ2-1; no clear D gene. The V gene's germline CDR1 is LGHNA and CDR2 YSLEER. The CDR3 runs 17 residues. V was cut by 1 base and J by 0 bases, with 13 bases left in between.

The chain combines TRBV27 with TRBJ1-1; D unresolved. V lost 5 bases, J lost 6 bases, and 13 bases lay in between. This CDR3 spans 13 amino acids. Germline V gene data show CDR1 as MNHEY and CDR2 as SMNVEV (reference sequence). In nucleotides, the CDR3 is TGTGCCAGCAGTCCCGACCTCGACTCTGAAGCTTTCTTT. Translated: CASSPDLDSEAFF.

This clonotype came up many times. The chain links TRBV7-9 to TRBJ2-5; the D gene is possibly TRBD2 (6 bases). Between the trimmed V and J ends, which lost 3 bases and 7 bases, there was a span of 12 bases. CDR3 length equals 13 residues. From germline, CDR1 is SEHNR and CDR2 FQNEAQ (reference sequence). The CDR3 loop reads CASSFSSAGTQYF. The CDR3 coding sequence is TGTGCCAGCAGCTTCTCTAGCGCGGGGACCCAGTACTTC.

This clonotype was observed a few times. The chain recombines TRBV13 with TRBJ2-3, with TRBD2 identical over 14 bases. Germline values: CDR1 PRHDT, CDR2 FYEKMQ (reference sequence). The CDR3 is 17 residues long. V was pared by 4 bases and J by 5 bases, with 8 bases of the junction left unmatched. The CDR3 spells CASSSPGLAGARDTQYF. The CDR3 DNA sequence: TGTGCCAGCAGCTCCCCGGGACTAGCGGGAGCACGAGATACGCAGTATTTT.